One sample yielded the 8 T cell receptor beta chains listed below, sequenced in a study of blood T cell repertoires in COVID-19. Only in-frame clones appear in the TCRdb table, and some are missing; sequencing was by immunoSEQ multiplex PCR. The repertoire has some 100,000 clones, under 80% of them found once; the top ten carry roughly 2.7%. Input material: peripheral blood. The receptors come from a man in his forties or fifties with acute or convalescent COVID-19.

This clone has just a few counts. This chain links TRBV7-8 with TRBJ1-5; TRBD1 aligns across 9 bases. After removal of 1 base from V and 10 bases from J, the junction contained 11 bases not matched to a gene. This CDR3 is 16 amino acids long. From germline, CDR1 is SGHVS and CDR2 FQNEAQ. Here the CDR3 reads CASSLGAGTGSNPQHF. As DNA, the CDR3 is TGTGCCAGCAGCTTAGGGGCCGGGACAGGGTCTAACCCCCAGCATTTT. Full variable domain (rest looked up from reference TRBV7-8 and TRBJ1-5): GAGVSQSPRYKVAKRGQDVALRCDPISGHVSLFWYQQALGQGPEFLTYFQNEAQLDKSGLPSDRFFAERPEGSVSTLKIQRTQQEDSAVYLCASSLGAGTGSNPQHFGDGTRLSIL.

The gene calls are TRBV3-1 (or the pseudogene TRBV3-2) and TRBJ1-2, with 8 bases matching TRBD1. From germline, CDR1 is LGHDT and CDR2 YNNKEL (reference sequence). With V trimmed by 4 bases and J by 4 bases, 8 bases remained unmatched. The CDR3 is made up of 15 amino acids. The CDR3, as DNA: TGTGCCAGCAGCCGCCCGACAGGGGATGTCTATGGCTACACCTTC. It encodes CASSRPTGDVYGYTF.

The rearrangement uses TRBV14 and TRBJ1-1; D call uncertain. Between the trimmed V and J ends, which lost 0 bases and 5 bases, there was a span of 7 bases. The germline V gene has CDR1 SGHDN and CDR2 FVKESK. CDR3 length: 13 amino acids. This CDR3 is CASSQDWETEAFF. The DNA of the CDR3 is TGTGCCAGCAGCCAAGATTGGGAGACTGAAGCTTTCTTT.

This clone appeared a few times. V is TRBV7-8 and J is TRBJ1-4; a weak D match, TRBD1 (5 bases). Trimming stripped 1 base from V and 7 bases from J, with 13 bases between. In germline, CDR1 is SGHVS, CDR2 FQNEAQ. The CDR3 has 15 residues. CDR3 coding DNA: TGTGCCAGCAGCTTAGTTTCAGGGATTAGTGAAAAACTGTTTTTT. Its translation is CASSLVSGISEKLFF.

The gene calls are TRBV13 and TRBJ1-2; D ambiguous. V was cut by 7 bases and J by 8 bases, with 17 bases left in between. This CDR3 is 13 amino acids long. Germline V gene sequence: CDR1 PRHDT, CDR2 FYEKMQ (reference sequence). The CDR3 bases are TGTGCCAGCACCTCTTCTGGTTACGAGGGCTACACCTTC. It encodes CASTSSGYEGYTF.

V is TRBV6-5 and J is TRBJ2-7; 8 bases agree with TRBD1. The CDR3 consists of 15 residues. The ends lost 0 bases at V and 2 bases at J; junction bases unmatched: 3. The germline gives CDR1 MNHEY, CDR2 SVGAGI. As DNA, the CDR3 is TGTGCCAGCAGTTACTCAAGACAGGGGCCCTACGAGCAGTACTTC. It codes for CASSYSRQGPYEQYF.

The chain employs TRBV7-7 and TRBJ2-1; 15 bases align to TRBD2. The V gene end was trimmed by 5 bases and the J gene end by 6 bases; junction bases not matched to a gene: 2. CDR1 is SSHAT, CDR2 FNYEAQ, per germline (reference sequence). The CDR3 is made up of 15 amino acids. The CDR3 loop is CASSRTSGGANEQFF. CDR3 in DNA: TGTGCCAGCAGCAGGACTAGCGGGGGGGCCAATGAGCAGTTCTTC.

The chain joins TRBV10-3 to TRBJ2-5; a weak D match, TRBD1 (8 bases). Between the trimmed V and J ends, which lost 6 bases and 0 bases, there was a span of 14 bases. The CDR3 loop spans 15 amino acids. Germline-derived CDR1 and CDR2 are ENHRY and SYGVKD. The CDR3 DNA is TGTGCCATCAGGGGGGGGGACAGGAACCAAGAGACCCAGTACTTC. Translated: CAIRGGDRNQETQYF.